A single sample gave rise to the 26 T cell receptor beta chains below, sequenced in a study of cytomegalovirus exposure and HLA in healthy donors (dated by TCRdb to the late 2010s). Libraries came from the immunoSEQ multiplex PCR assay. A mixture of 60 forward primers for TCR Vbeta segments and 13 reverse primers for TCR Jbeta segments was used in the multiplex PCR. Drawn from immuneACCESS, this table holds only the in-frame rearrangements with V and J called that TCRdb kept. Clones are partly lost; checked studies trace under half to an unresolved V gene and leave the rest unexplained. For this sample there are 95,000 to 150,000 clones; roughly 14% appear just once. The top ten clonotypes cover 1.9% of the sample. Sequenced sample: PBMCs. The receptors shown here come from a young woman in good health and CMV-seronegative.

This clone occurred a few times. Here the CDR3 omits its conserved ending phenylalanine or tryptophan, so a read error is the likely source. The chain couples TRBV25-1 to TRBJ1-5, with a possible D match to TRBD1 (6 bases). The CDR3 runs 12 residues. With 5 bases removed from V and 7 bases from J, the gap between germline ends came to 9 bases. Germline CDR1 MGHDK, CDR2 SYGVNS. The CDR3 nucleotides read TGTGCCAGCAGTACAGGGCGGCAGCCCCAGCATGTT. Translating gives CASSTGRQPQHV.

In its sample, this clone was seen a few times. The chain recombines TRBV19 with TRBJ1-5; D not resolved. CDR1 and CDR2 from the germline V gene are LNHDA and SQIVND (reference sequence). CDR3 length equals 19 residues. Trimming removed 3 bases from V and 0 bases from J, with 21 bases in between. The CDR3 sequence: CASSMRTSKHSYSNQPQHF. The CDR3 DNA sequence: TGTGCCAGTAGTATGCGTACTTCAAAGCACTCTTATAGCAATCAGCCCCAGCATTTT.

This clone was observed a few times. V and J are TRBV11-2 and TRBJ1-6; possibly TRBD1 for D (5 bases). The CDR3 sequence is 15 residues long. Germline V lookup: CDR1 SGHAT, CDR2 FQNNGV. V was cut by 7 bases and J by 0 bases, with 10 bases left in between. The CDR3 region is CASTRALSYNSPLHF. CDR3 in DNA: TGTGCCAGCACCAGGGCGCTCTCCTATAATTCACCCCTCCACTTT.

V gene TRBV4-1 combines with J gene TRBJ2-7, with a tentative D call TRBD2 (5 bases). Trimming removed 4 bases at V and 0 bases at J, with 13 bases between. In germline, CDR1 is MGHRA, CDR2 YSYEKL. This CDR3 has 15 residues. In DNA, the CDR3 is TGCGCCAGCAGCCCTAGAGTAGCGTCCTCCTACGAGCAGTACTTC. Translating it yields CASSPRVASSYEQYF.

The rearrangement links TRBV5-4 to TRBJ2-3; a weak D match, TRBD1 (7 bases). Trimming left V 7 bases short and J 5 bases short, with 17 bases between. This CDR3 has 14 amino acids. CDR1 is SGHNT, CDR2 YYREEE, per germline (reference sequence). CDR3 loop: CASRGRGGEDTQYF. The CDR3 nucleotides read TGTGCCAGCCGGGGGCGAGGGGGCGAAGATACGCAGTATTTT.

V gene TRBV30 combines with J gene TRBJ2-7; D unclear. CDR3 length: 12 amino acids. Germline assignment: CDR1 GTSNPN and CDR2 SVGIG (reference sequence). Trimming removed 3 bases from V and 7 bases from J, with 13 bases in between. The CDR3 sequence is CAWSRQVGEQYF. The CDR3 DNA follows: TGTGCCTGGAGCCGGCAGGTGGGTGAGCAGTACTTC. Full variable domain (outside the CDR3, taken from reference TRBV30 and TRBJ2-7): SQTIHQWPATLVQPVGSPLSLECTVEGTSNPNLYWYRQAAGRGLQLLFYSVGIGQISSEVPQNLSASRPQDRQFILSSKKLLLSDSGFYLCAWSRQVGEQYFGPGTRLTVT.

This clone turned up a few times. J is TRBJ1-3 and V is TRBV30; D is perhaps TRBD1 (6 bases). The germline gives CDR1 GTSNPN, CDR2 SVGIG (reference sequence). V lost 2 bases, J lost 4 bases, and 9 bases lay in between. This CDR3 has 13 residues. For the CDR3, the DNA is TGTGCCTGGAGTAATGGGGGCGGAAACACCATATATTTT. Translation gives CAWSNGGGNTIYF.

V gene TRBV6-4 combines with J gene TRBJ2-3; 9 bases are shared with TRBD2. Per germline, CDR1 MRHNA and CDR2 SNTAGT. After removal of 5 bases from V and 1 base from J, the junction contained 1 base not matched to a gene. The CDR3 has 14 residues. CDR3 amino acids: CASSQRGGTDTQYF. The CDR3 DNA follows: TGTGCCAGCAGTCAGCGGGGGGGCACAGATACGCAGTATTTT.

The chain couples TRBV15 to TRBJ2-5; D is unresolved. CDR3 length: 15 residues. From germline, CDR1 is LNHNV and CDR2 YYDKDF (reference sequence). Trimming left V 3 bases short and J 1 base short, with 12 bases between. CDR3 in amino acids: CATSRSTFTQETQYF. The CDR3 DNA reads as TGTGCCACCAGCAGGTCTACGTTTACCCAAGAGACCCAGTACTTC. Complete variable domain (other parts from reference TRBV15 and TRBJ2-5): DAMVIQNPRYQVTQFGKPVTLSCSQTLNHNVMYWYQQKSSQAPKLLFHYYDKDFNNEADTPDNFQSRRPNTSFCFLDIRSPGLGDTAMYLCATSRSTFTQETQYFGPGTRLLVL.

The CDR3 bases are TGTGCCAGCAGCTTAAGGATCTTGCGGACAGATACGCAGTATTTT. This codes for CASSLRILRTDTQYF. V usage is TRBV7-2 and J usage is TRBJ2-3; D call uncertain. This CDR3 is 15 amino acids long. Germline V gene data show CDR1 as SGHTA and CDR2 as FQGNSA. With 2 bases removed from V and 3 bases from J, the gap between germline ends came to 12 bases.

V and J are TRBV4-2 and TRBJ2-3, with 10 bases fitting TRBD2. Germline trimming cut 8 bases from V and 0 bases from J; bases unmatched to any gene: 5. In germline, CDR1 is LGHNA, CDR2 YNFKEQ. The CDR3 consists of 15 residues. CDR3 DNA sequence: TGTGCCAGCCAACCGACTAGCGGGAGCACAGATACGCAGTATTTT. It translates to CASQPTSGSTDTQYF.

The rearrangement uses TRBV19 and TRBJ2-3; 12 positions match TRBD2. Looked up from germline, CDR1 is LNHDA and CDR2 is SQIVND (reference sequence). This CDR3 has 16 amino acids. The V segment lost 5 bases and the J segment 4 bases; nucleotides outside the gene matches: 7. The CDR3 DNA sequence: TGTGCCAGTAGTGGTCTGGCTAGCGGGAGGGCAGATACGCAGTATTTT. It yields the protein CASSGLASGRADTQYF.

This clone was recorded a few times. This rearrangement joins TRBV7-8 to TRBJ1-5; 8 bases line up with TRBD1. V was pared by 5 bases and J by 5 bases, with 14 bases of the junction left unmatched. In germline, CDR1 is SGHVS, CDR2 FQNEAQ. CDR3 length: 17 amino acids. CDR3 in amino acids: CASSPGRGQGFDQPQHF. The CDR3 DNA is TGTGCCAGCAGCCCTGGAAGAGGACAGGGTTTCGATCAGCCCCAGCATTTT.

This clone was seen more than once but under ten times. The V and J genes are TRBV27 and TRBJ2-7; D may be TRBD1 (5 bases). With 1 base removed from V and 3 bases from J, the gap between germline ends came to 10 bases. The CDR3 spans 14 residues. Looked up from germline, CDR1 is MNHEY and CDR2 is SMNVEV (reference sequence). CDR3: CASSLYRNFYEQYF. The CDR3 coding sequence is TGTGCCAGCAGTTTATACAGGAATTTCTACGAGCAGTACTTC.

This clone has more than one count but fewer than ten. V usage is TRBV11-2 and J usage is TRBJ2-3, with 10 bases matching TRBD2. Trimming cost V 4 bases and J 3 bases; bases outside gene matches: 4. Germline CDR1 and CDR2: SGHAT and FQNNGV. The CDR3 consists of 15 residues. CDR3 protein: CASSSAGGGTDTQYF. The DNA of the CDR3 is TGTGCCAGCAGCTCAGCGGGAGGGGGGACAGATACGCAGTATTTT.

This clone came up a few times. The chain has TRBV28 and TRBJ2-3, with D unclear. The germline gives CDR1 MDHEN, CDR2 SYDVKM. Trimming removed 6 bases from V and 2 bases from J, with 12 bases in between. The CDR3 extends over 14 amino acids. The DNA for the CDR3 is TGTGCCAGCAGCCAATCAACTCCCACAGATACGCAGTATTTT. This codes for CASSQSTPTDTQYF.

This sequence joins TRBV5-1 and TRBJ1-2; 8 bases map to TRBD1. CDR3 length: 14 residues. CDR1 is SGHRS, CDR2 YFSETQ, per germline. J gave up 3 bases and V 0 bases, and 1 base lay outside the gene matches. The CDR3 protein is CASSLDRGYYGYTF. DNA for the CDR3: TGCGCCAGCAGCTTGGACAGGGGGTACTATGGCTACACCTTC.

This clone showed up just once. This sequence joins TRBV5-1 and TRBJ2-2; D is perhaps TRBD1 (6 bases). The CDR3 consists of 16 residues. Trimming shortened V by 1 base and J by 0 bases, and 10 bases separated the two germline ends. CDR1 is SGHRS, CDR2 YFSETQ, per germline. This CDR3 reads CASSLMAGANTGELFF. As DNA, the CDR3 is TGCGCCAGCAGCTTGATGGCAGGGGCGAACACCGGGGAGCTGTTTTTT.

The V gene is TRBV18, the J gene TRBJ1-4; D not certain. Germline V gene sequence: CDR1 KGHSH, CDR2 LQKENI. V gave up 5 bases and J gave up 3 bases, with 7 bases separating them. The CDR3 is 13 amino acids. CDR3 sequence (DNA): TGTGCCAGCTCAATCCAGGCTAATGAAAAACTGTTTTTT. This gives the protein CASSIQANEKLFF.

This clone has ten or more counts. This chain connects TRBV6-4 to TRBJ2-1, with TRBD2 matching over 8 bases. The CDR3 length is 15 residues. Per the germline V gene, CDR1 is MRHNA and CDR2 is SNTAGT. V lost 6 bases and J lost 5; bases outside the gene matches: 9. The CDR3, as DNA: TGTGCCAGCAGCGAAACGGGACTAGACCACAATGAGCAGTTCTTC. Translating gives CASSETGLDHNEQFF.

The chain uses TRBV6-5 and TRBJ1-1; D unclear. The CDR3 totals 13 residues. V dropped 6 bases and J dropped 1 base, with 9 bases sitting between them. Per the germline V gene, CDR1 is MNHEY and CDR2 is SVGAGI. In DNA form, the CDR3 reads TGTGCCAGCAGACCGACTCGGAACACTGAAGCTTTCTTT. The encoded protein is CASRPTRNTEAFF.

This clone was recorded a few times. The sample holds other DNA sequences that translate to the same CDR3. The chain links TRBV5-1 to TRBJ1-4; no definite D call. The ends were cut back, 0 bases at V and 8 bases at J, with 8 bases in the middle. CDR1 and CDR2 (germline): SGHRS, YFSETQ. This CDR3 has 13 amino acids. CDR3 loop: CASSLVTGEKLFF. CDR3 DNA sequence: TGCGCCAGCAGCTTGGTCACGGGGGAAAAACTGTTTTTT.

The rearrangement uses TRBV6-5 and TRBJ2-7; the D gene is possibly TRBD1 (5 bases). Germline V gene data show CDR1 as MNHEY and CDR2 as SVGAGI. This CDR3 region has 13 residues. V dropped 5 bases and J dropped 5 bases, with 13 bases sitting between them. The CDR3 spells CASSVAGWNEQYF. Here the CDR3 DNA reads TGTGCCAGCAGTGTGGCAGGGTGGAACGAGCAGTACTTC.

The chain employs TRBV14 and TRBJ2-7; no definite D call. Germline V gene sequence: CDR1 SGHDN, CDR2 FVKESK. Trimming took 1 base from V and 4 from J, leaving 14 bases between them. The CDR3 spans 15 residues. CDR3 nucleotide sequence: TGTGCCAGCAGCCAAGCTCCCGATGGCTCTTACGAGCAGTACTTC. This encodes CASSQAPDGSYEQYF. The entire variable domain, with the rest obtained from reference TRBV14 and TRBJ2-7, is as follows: EAGVTQFPSHSVIEKGQTVTLRCDPISGHDNLYWYRRVMGKEIKFLLHFVKESKQDESGMPNNRFLAERTGGTYSTLKVQPAELEDSGVYFCASSQAPDGSYEQYFGPGTRLTVT.

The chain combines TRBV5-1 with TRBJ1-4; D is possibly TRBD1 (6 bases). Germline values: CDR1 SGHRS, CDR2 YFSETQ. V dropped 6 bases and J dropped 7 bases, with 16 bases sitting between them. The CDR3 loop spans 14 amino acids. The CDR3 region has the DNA TGCGCCAGCACCGCGGGCAGGGGTGTTGAAAAACTGTTTTTT. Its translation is CASTAGRGVEKLFF. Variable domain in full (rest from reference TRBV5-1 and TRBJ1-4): KAGVTQTPRYLIKTRGQQVTLSCSPISGHRSVSWYQQTPGQGLQFLFEYFSETQRNKGNFPGRFSGRQFSNSRSEMNVSTLELGDSALYLCASTAGRGVEKLFFGSGTQLSVL.

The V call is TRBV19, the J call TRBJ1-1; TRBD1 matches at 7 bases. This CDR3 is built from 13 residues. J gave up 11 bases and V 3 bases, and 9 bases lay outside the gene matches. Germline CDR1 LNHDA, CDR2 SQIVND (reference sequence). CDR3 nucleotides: TGTGCCAGTAGTATTTCCCGGGACAGACCGGCTTTCTTT. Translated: CASSISRDRPAFF.